This T cell receptor (beta chain) was profiled in a study of cytomegalovirus exposure and HLA in healthy donors. About the research overall: Genotyping of some 390 donors showed that 80% to 90% belonged to the Caucasian-associated ancestry cluster. General study findings and limits: Most TCR sequences were rare, but some public TCRs occurred in many donors. The authors later linked a missense DCLRE1C variant to TCR beta V- and J-gene trimming.

A multiplex PCR was run with 60 Vbeta primers and 13 Jbeta primers. TCRdb's table, derived via immunoSEQ multiplex PCR, lists solely in-frame clones and lacks some. The listing contains some 200,000 clones. On this clone itself: Its specificity is not known.

The clonotype comes from a girl aged 2-10 years in good health and CMV-seropositive. Input material: PBMCs.

The CDR3 region has the DNA TGTGCCAGCAGCGACAGGGGGGATGGCTACACCTTC. Translated: CASSDRGDGYTF. This chain links TRBV28 with TRBJ1-2, with TRBD1 matching over 9 bases. CDR1 and CDR2 (germline): MDHEN, SYDVKM. V gave up 6 bases and J gave up 6 bases; unmatched junction bases: 2. The CDR3 consists of 12 residues.